The clone carrying this TCR beta chain was observed once. These data are taken from a study of preoperative IRX-2 immunotherapy in early breast cancer. This table comes from immunoSEQ multiplex PCR, and its TCRdb copy is limited to in-frame clones, with some not included. The sample consists of some 19,000 clones, around four fifths of them appearing once. Germline lookup yields CDR1 MNHGY and CDR2 SAAAGT. The length of the CDR3 is 16 residues. V lost 2 bases, J lost 0 bases, and 14 bases lay in between. Treatment given: preoperative locoregional IRX-2 cytokine immunotherapy. The material was lymph node tissue, obtained after IRX-2 immunotherapy. The chain couples TRBV6-8 to TRBJ2-7, with no clear D. This TCR came from a human donor with breast cancer. The CDR3 protein is CASSYGGGRSSYEQYF. Written as DNA, the CDR3 is TGTGCCAGCAGTTACGGTGGCGGAAGGAGCTCCTACGAGCAGTACTTC.